One and the same sample provided the 4 T cell receptor beta chains below, sequenced in a study of cytomegalovirus exposure and HLA in healthy donors. Using immunoSEQ multiplex PCR, the repertoire was profiled, and TCRdb retains in-frame clones only, with some absent. The sample carries roughly 120,000 clones, roughly 90% recorded once. Material: PBMCs. These receptors all stem from a man aged 25-40 years in good health and CMV-seronegative.

The CDR3 region has the DNA TGTGCCAGCAGTTTACCCCGGGACACGGACCCCACCGGGGAGCTGTTTTTT. Translation: CASSLPRDTDPTGELFF. The J gene is TRBJ2-2, the V gene TRBV27; maybe TRBD1 (6 bases). This CDR3 is 17 amino acids long. Germline CDR1 MNHEY, CDR2 SMNVEV (reference sequence). The V and J ends lost 2 bases and 4 bases respectively, with 17 bases between them.

The CDR3 loop reads CASSSVGRGVPDEQFF. DNA of the CDR3: TGTGCCAGCAGTTCTGTTGGCAGGGGGGTACCCGATGAGCAGTTCTTC. The chain recombines TRBV6-6 with TRBJ2-1; maybe TRBD1 (7 bases). Germline CDR1 MNHNY, CDR2 SVGAGI (reference sequence). CDR3 length equals 16 residues. The ends were cut back, 4 bases at V and 8 bases at J, with 21 bases in the middle.

V gene TRBV2 combines with J gene TRBJ1-2, with TRBD1 identical over 7 bases. From germline, CDR1 is SNHLY and CDR2 FYNNEI. Unmatched junction bases numbered 7, after V lost 2 bases and J lost 1 base. The length of the CDR3 is 16 residues. CDR3 coding DNA: TGTGCCAGCAGTGAAATGGGTAGGGGGCTTAACTATGGCTACACCTTC. Residues: CASSEMGRGLNYGYTF.

This clone was seen a single time. V gene TRBV19 combines with J gene TRBJ2-7; no clear D gene. Germline loops: CDR1 LNHDA, CDR2 SQIVND (reference sequence). CDR3 length: 13 residues. The V and J ends lost 1 base and 3 bases respectively, with 7 bases between them. CDR3 sequence reads: CASSIGRIYEQYF. In DNA, the CDR3 is TGTGCCAGTAGTATAGGCAGGATCTACGAGCAGTACTTC.